This T cell receptor beta chain was documented in a study of cytomegalovirus exposure and HLA in healthy donors. Study results and caveats: Versus the approximately 670-donor mean, an Asian-associated ancestry cluster reportedly showed fewer N-insertions in a later analysis.

Notes on this clone: Its antigen is unidentified.

This CDR3 has 15 residues. The J segment lost 6 bases and the V segment lost 6 bases, leaving 10 bases of the junction unmatched. Germline V gene data show CDR1 as MNHEY and CDR2 as SMNVEV (reference sequence). PCR used 60 Vbeta primers and 13 Jbeta primers. TCRdb's table, derived via immunoSEQ multiplex PCR, lists solely in-frame clones and lacks some. The sample consists of about 160,000 clones, 84% of them appearing once. The sequence came from a young man in good health and CMV-seronegative. The chain couples TRBV27 to TRBJ2-7; 11 bases line up with TRBD2. The source material was PBMCs. CDR3 residues: CASSPSTSGGAEQYF. The CDR3 bases are TGTGCCAGCAGCCCATCAACTAGCGGGGGAGCCGAGCAGTACTTC.